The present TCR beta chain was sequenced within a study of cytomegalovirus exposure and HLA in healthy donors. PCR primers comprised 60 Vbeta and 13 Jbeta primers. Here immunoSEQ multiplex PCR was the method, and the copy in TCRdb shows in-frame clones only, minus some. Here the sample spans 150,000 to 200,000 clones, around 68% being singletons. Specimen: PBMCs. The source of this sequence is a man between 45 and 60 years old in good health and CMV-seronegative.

The CDR3 DNA sequence: TGTGCCAGTAGTAATTGGGCCGGAGGGTACGAGCAGTACTTC. Encoded protein: CASSNWAGGYEQYF. This rearrangement joins TRBV19 to TRBJ2-7, with a tentative D call TRBD2 (6 bases). Trimming removed 4 bases at V and 4 bases at J, with 14 bases between. Germline values: CDR1 LNHDA, CDR2 SQIVND (reference sequence). CDR3 length: 14 amino acids.